This TCR beta chain was identified in a study of monozygotic twins with inflammatory bowel disease. TCRdb reprocessed the 5' RACE reads, keeping one entry per CDR3 protein, no DNA. Its table records some 210,000 distinct CDR3 sequences. For every donor, one blood sample of less than 3 ml was drawn. On this clonotype: No antigen is known for it.

Study observations and caveats: Repertoire similarity did not separate concordant from discordant twins, possibly from limited power.

Sequenced: blood. The sequence derives from a human donor with ulcerative colitis or Crohn's disease, or a healthy co-twin of an affected twin (not recorded which).

CDR3 sequence reads: CASIQGMRGNTIYF. The rearrangement uses TRBV19 and TRBJ1-3; TCRdb's assignment of TRBD1 cannot be checked, as there is no DNA. The CDR3 loop spans 14 amino acids. Germline assignment: CDR1 LNHDA and CDR2 SQIVND (reference sequence).